These 18 T cell receptor beta chains were all obtained from the same sample, sequenced in a study of tissue T cells after allogeneic stem cell transplantation. The data were produced by immunoSEQ multiplex PCR, yet TCRdb's version contains in-frame clones alone and is incomplete. This repertoire shows approximately 7,600 clones, about 52% found once; its top ten account for 7% to 8%. Stated time point: mouse harvest day 7 after allogeneic transplant. Mouse grafts combined 10^7 T-cell-depleted bone marrow cells with 10^6 splenic CD5+ T cells. The material sequenced was gut tissue. The receptors here all came from a female BALB/c mouse given C57BL/6 T cells with graft-versus-host disease after an allogeneic hematopoietic cell transplant.

This clone is deemed large. Genes and germline are mouse. The sequence runs out 1 residue before the end of the CDR3; the remainder is reconstructed from the germline J gene. The chain recombines TRBV13-3 with TRBJ2-4, with TRBD2 matching over 8 bases. V lost 0 bases and J lost 1; bases outside the gene matches: 7. The CDR3 totals 17 residues. The germline V gene encodes CDR1 NNHDY and CDR2 SYVADS. The DNA read from the CDR3 is TGTGCCAGCAGTGATGATCTGGGGGGTAGGGGTCAAAACACCTTGTAC. The encoded protein is CASSDDLGGRGQNTLY. Given in full, the CDR3 is CASSDDLGGRGQNTLYF.

A remark on this clone: Mouse names are used for the genes. The DNA ends 1 residue before the CDR3 does, and the rest of the CDR3 is filled in from the germline J gene. The sample holds other DNA sequences that translate to the same CDR3. This rearrangement joins TRBV16 to TRBJ2-7; tentatively, D is TRBD1 or TRBD2 (5 bases each). Trimming stripped 0 bases from V and 7 bases from J, with 7 bases between. The CDR3 contains 12 residues. Germline V gene sequence: CDR1 SGHSA, CDR2 FRNQAP. The part of the CDR3 DNA that was read is TGTGCAAGCAGCTTAGACAGGGACGAACAGTAC. Translation gives CASSLDRDEQY. The CDR3, in full, reads CASSLDRDEQYF.

This clone was counted a few times. Genes and germline come from the mouse. The read finishes 1 residue shy of the CDR3 end, and the germline J gene is used to complete it. The chain combines TRBV26 with TRBJ1-3, with D possibly matching TRBD1 (6 bases). This CDR3 region has 14 residues. Germline V lookup: CDR1 KGHPV, CDR2 FQNQEV (reference sequence). Deletions cut 2 bases from V and 2 bases from J, with 7 bases between. The CDR3 DNA, read in part, is TGTGCCAGCAGTCTGAGGGGGGCTGGAAATACGCTCTAT. Its translation: CASSLRGAGNTLY. Given in full, the CDR3 is CASSLRGAGNTLYF.

Comment on this clone: Mouse gene names apply. The read is 1 residue too short to cover the CDR3 end, so that end is filled in from the germline J gene. Distinct nucleotide sequences in the sample also encode this CDR3. This chain connects TRBV12-2 to TRBJ1-1; D gene unclear. The CDR3 loop spans 11 amino acids. Germline V gene lookup returns CDR1 SGHLS and CDR2 HYDKME. V lost 1 base and J 3 bases, leaving 2 bases between the germline ends. CDR3 DNA, as far as it was read: TGTGCCAGCTCTCTGGACACAGAAGTCTTC. Translated: CASSLDTEVF. Given in full, the CDR3 is CASSLDTEVFF. Full variable domain (outside the CDR3, taken from reference TRBV12-2 and TRBJ1-1): NSGVVQSPRYIIKGKGERSILKCIPISGHLSVAWYQQTQGQELKFFIQHYDKMERDKGNLPSRFSVQQFDDYHSEMNMSALELEDSAVYFCASSLDTEVFFGKGTRLTVV.

A remark on this clone: The genes are named according to mouse. The sequenced fragment ends 1 residue before the CDR3 boundary, so the rest is inferred from the germline J gene. J is TRBJ2-4 and V is TRBV26; D unresolved. The CDR3 spans 13 residues. Germline values: CDR1 KGHPV, CDR2 FQNQEV (reference sequence). Trimming cost V 3 bases and J 4 bases, with 8 bases left between them. The DNA read from the CDR3 is TGTGCCAGCAGTCTCGGCAAAAAAAACACCTTGTAC. This encodes CASSLGKKNTLY. The whole CDR3 protein reads CASSLGKKNTLYF.

In the case of this clone: Gene labels here are mouse ones. The read stops 1 residue short of the end of the CDR3; the missing end is completed from the germline J gene. J is TRBJ2-1 and V is TRBV19, with TRBD2 matching over 7 bases. The CDR3 totals 13 residues. V gave up 5 bases and J gave up 1 base; unmatched junction bases: 0. Germline lookup yields CDR1 FNHDT and CDR2 SITEND (reference sequence). The CDR3 DNA, read in part, is TGTGCCAGCAGCTGGGGGAACTATGCTGAGCAGTTC. The encoded protein is CASSWGNYAEQF. The entire CDR3 is CASSWGNYAEQFF.

Concerning this clone: Gene and germline names: mouse. The read terminates 1 residue before the CDR3 end, so the remaining end is supplied by the germline J gene. V gene TRBV16 combines with J gene TRBJ1-3, with no clear D. The CDR3 spans 13 residues. Germline CDR1 SGHSA, CDR2 FRNQAP. V was pared by 2 bases and J by 8 bases, with 10 bases between. The CDR3 is CASSLRETYTLYF. The covered CDR3 bases are TGTGCAAGCAGCTTAAGGGAGACATATACGCTCTAT. The full variable domain, its missing parts supplied by reference TRBV16 and TRBJ1-3, is NAGVIQTPRHKVTGKGQEATLWCEPISGHSAVFWYRQTIVQGLEFLTYFRNQAPIDDSGMPKERFSAQMPNQSHSTLKIQSTQPQDSAVYLCASSLRETYTLYFGEGSRLIVV.

In the case of this clone: Mouse names are used for the genes. The read gets to within 1 residue of the CDR3 end, and the germline J gene fills in the rest. The chain combines TRBV31 with TRBJ2-4, with 10 bases aligning to TRBD2. Losses at the gene ends were 1 base for V and 3 bases for J; bases not matched to a gene: 1. Germline V CDR1 and CDR2: GKSSPN, SITVG. There are 14 residues in the CDR3. The CDR3 DNA, read in part, is TGTGCCTGGAGTCAGGGACTGGGGCAAAACACCTTGTAC. This translates into CAWSQGLGQNTLY. The CDR3 in full is CAWSQGLGQNTLYF.

A word on this clone: Mouse gene names apply. The missing CDR3 end, 1 residue past where the read stops, is filled in from the germline J gene. The V call is TRBV31, the J call TRBJ2-4; no clear D. Germline CDR1 is GKSSPN and CDR2 is SITVG. The germline V and J ends were trimmed by 0 bases and 0 bases, with 4 bases remaining between them. The CDR3 totals 13 residues. CDR3 bases read: TGTGCCTGGAGTCTGAAAAGTCAAAACACCTTGTAC. As protein: CAWSLKSQNTLY. The whole CDR3 reads CAWSLKSQNTLYF.

This clone was counted once. Mouse gene names apply. The read terminates 1 residue ahead of where the CDR3 ends, so the germline J gene completes it. The chain couples TRBV5 to TRBJ2-2; TRBD2 agrees at 7 bases. J gave up 0 bases and V 0 bases, and 4 bases lay outside the gene matches. CDR3 length equals 17 residues. CDR1 is LGHNA and CDR2 is YNLKQL in the germline V gene (reference sequence). CDR3 bases read: TGTGCCAGCAGCCAAGATAGTTGGGGGGCAAACACCGGGCAGCTCTAC. Its translation: CASSQDSWGANTGQLY. The whole CDR3 region reads CASSQDSWGANTGQLYF.

A remark on this clone: Gene and germline names: mouse. The read ends 1 residue before the CDR3 terminus; that terminus is restored from the germline J gene. The V gene is TRBV3, the J gene TRBJ2-1; 9 bases are a match to TRBD2. The CDR3 totals 15 residues. V was clipped by 5 bases and J by 4 bases; unmatched bases: 6. Germline V gives CDR1 SNHLY, CDR2 FYNGKV (reference sequence). CDR3 residues: CASSHGTGSYAEQFF. CDR3 DNA (partial): TGTGCCAGCAGCCACGGGACTGGGTCTTATGCTGAGCAGTTC.

This clone was found a few times. Gene names are the mouse ones. The read gets to within 1 residue of the CDR3 end, and the germline J gene fills in the rest. J is TRBJ2-7 and V is TRBV19; 7 bases align to TRBD2. Per the germline V gene, CDR1 is FNHDT and CDR2 is SITEND (reference sequence). With 6 bases clipped from V and 1 base from J, the junction kept 4 bases outside the gene matches. There are 13 residues in the CDR3. The sequenced part of the CDR3 DNA is TGTGCCAGCAATTCACTGGGGTCCTATGAACAGTAC. Protein product: CASNSLGSYEQY. The entire CDR3 sequence reads CASNSLGSYEQYF.

In regard to this clone: Genes here carry mouse names. The read terminates 1 residue before the CDR3 end, so the remaining end is supplied by the germline J gene. The chain joins TRBV29 to TRBJ1-4; 7 bases agree with TRBD1. Germline V gives CDR1 MSHET, CDR2 SYDVDS. The CDR3 contains 14 residues. Trimming removed 7 bases from V and 6 bases from J; junction bases left unmatched: 8. CDR3 residues: CASIQGGGHERLFF. The covered CDR3 bases are TGTGCTAGCATACAGGGAGGGGGCCACGAAAGATTATTT.

This clone was recorded a few times. Genes and germline are mouse. Read data end 1 residue before the CDR3 end; the end is taken from the germline J gene. The J gene is TRBJ1-2, the V gene TRBV3, with 7 positions matching TRBD1. The germline V gene encodes CDR1 SNHLY and CDR2 FYNGKV (reference sequence). The CDR3 contains 12 residues. V trimming: 5 bases; J trimming: 4 bases; junction bases outside the gene matches: 1. The sequenced CDR3 bases are TGTGCCAGCAGCACAGGGGTCTCCGACTACACC. This gives the protein CASSTGVSDYT. The whole CDR3 protein reads CASSTGVSDYTF.

This clone was counted only a few times. Here the gene names and germline are mouse. The CDR3 end is not reached by the read, which stops 1 residue before it; the germline J gene fills it in. The chain uses TRBV23 and TRBJ2-7; the tabulated D call, TRBD1, remains unverified against the DNA. CDR3 length: 14 amino acids. The germline V gene encodes CDR1 KGHTA and CDR2 FQNQQP. The covered CDR3 bases are TGCTCCAGCAGTCAACGGACAGGGGACTATGAACAGTAC. It codes for CSSSQRTGDYEQY. The CDR3, in full, reads CSSSQRTGDYEQYF.

About this clone itself: The germline and genes are mouse ones. The CDR3 end falls 1 residue outside the read, so it is completed with the germline J gene. This CDR3 is also generated by other DNA sequences in the sample. This chain uses TRBV26 with TRBJ1-3; D is uncertain. The CDR3 extends over 14 amino acids. V lost 2 bases to trimming and J lost 0 bases, with 5 bases between them. Looked up from germline, CDR1 is KGHPV and CDR2 is FQNQEV (reference sequence). CDR3 protein: CASSLTNSGNTLYF. The sequenced part of the CDR3 DNA is TGTGCCAGCAGTCTGACAAATTCTGGAAATACGCTCTAT.

Turning to this clone: Gene names refer to mouse genes. Read data end 1 residue before the CDR3 end; the end is taken from the germline J gene. The rearrangement links TRBV3 to TRBJ2-2; 7 bases are shared with TRBD1. V was pared by 5 bases and J by 3 bases, with 3 bases of the junction left unmatched. Germline V lookup: CDR1 SNHLY, CDR2 FYNGKV (reference sequence). The length of the CDR3 is 14 residues. The covered CDR3 bases are TGTGCCAGCAGCCCGGGACAGTACACCGGGCAGCTCTAC. Translated: CASSPGQYTGQLY. The whole CDR3 protein is CASSPGQYTGQLYF. The full variable domain, with the rest looked up from reference TRBV3 and TRBJ2-2, is GPKVLQIPSHQIIDMGQMVTLNCDPVSNHLYFYWYKQILGQQMEFLVNFYNGKVMEKSKLFKDQFSVERPDGSYFTLKIQPTALEDSAVYFCASSPGQYTGQLYFGEGSKLTVL.

Remarks on this clone: Mouse germline and gene names are used. The DNA read from the CDR3 is TGTGCCAGCAGTCCCTCGGACAGCTATAATTCGCCCCTCTAC. It encodes CASSPSDSYNSPLY. The entire CDR3 is CASSPSDSYNSPLYF. The gene calls are TRBV26 and TRBJ1-6, with D possibly matching TRBD1 (6 bases). Read data end 1 residue before the CDR3 end; the end is taken from the germline J gene. TRBJ1-6 is known as an ORF, though its function is uncertain. There are 15 residues in the CDR3. V shed 4 bases and J shed 3 bases, with 10 bases lying between them. Germline assignment: CDR1 KGHPV and CDR2 FQNQEV (reference sequence).